A selection of T cell receptor beta chains follows, all from one sample in a study of Ad26.COV2.S vaccination and SARS-CoV-2 variants. TCRdb's copy holds only in-frame clones and misses some; the assay was immunoSEQ multiplex PCR. This sample has hundreds of thousands of clones, with roughly 84% found just once. The starting material was peripheral blood, obtained in a trial of Ad26.COV2.S vaccine versus placebo. These TCRs come from a person between 18 and 60 years old who received the Ad26.COV2.S COVID-19 vaccine or a placebo. Each CDR3 is given with its conserved first and last residue. The D gene is left open where the match is weak. Rows may omit the clone size; those that give it use once, few, many or a size class.

-,-,TRBV5-1,TRBJ1-4,TGCGCCAGCAGCTTGTATCCCAACGATGAAAAACTGTTTTTT,CASSLYPNDEKLFF
-,-,TRBV6-1,TRBJ1-5,TGTGCCAGCAGTGAGCCGGGTAATGAGCCCCAGCATTTT,CASSEPGNEPQHF
TRBD2,-,TRBV4-1,TRBJ2-3,TGCGCCAGCAGCCCTCGGACTAGCGGGGCAACAGATACGCAGTATTTT,CASSPRTSGATDTQYF
-,-,TRBV6-5,TRBJ1-2,TGTGCCAGCAGTTACTCGTGGGGAGAAGGCTACACCTTC,CASSYSWGEGYTF
-,-,TRBV6-5,TRBJ1-2,TGTGCCAGCAGTTACGGATCCGGCTACACCTTC,CASSYGSGYTF
-,-,TRBV11-2,TRBJ1-1,TGTGCCAGCAGCTTAGGGGGAGTGAACACTGAAGCTTTCTTT,CASSLGGVNTEAFF
-,-,TRBV11-2,TRBJ1-2,TGTGCCAGCAGCTTAGGAACTAACTATGGCTACACCTTC,CASSLGTNYGYTF
-,-,TRBV7-6,TRBJ1-1,TGTGCCAGCAGCTTAGTGGGCGGACGGGGGCTTCGCACTGAAGCTTTCTTT,CASSLVGGRGLRTEAFF
TRBD1,-,TRBV10-3,TRBJ1-2,TGTGCCATCAGTGAGTCGAGTGGGACAGGGGATGTTTATGGCTACACCTTC,CAISESSGTGDVYGYTF
-,-,TRBV13,TRBJ1-1,TGTGCCAGCAGCTTAAGCAGTGAAGCTTTCTTT,CASSLSSEAFF
-,-,TRBV5-1,TRBJ1-3,TGCGCCAGCAGCTTGGGAGCACTAGGAAACACCATATATTTT,CASSLGALGNTIYF
-,-,TRBV13,TRBJ2-1,TGTGCCAGCAGCCCGCGGGGAATTGGGGGGAACAATGAGCAGTTCTTC,CASSPRGIGGNNEQFF
-,-,TRBV30,TRBJ1-5,TGTGCCTGGAGTGGCGGGAATCAGCCCCAGCATTTT,CAWSGGNQPQHF
-,-,TRBV19,TRBJ2-7,TGTGCCAGTAGTTCCCAACGGAGCTCCTACGAGCAGTACTTC,CASSSQRSSYEQYF
-,-,TRBV4-3,TRBJ1-6,TGCGCCAGCAGCCAAGATTGGGGGCTTGAATCACCCCTCCACTTT,CASSQDWGLESPLHF
TRBD1,-,TRBV4-1,TRBJ2-6,TGCGCCAGCAGCCAAGATACAAGAGGGGGCGCTGGGGCCAACGTCCTGACTTTC,CASSQDTRGGAGANVLTF
-,-,TRBV3-1/TRBV3-2,TRBJ1-1,TGTGCCAGCAGCCAAGATTGGCGACTTCCGAGGGGAGCTTTCTTT,CASSQDWRLPRGAFF
-,once,TRBV27,TRBJ1-2,TGTGCCAGCGGGGACCAGGGGTATGGCTACACCTTC,CASGDQGYGYTF
-,-,TRBV29-1,TRBJ1-2,TGCAGCGTTGATGACAGAAACTATGGCTACACCTTC,CSVDDRNYGYTF
-,-,TRBV7-8,TRBJ1-1,TGTGCCAGCACCCCGAGGGGCCAGATGAACACTGAAGCTTTCTTT,CASTPRGQMNTEAFF
-,-,TRBV4-1,TRBJ1-2,TGCGCCAGCAGCCAAGAGAGGGGCCACTATGGCTACACCTTC,CASSQERGHYGYTF
TRBD1,-,TRBV3-1/TRBV3-2,TRBJ1-1,TGTGCCAGCAGCTACCGCACAGGGGCGATTGCCAGCGCTGAAGCTTTCTTT,CASSYRTGAIASAEAFF
TRBD1,-,TRBV5-1,TRBJ2-5,TGCGCCAGCAGCCCCGGGACAGGGGTGAGGGAGACCCAGTACTTC,CASSPGTGVRETQYF
-,-,TRBV6-5,TRBJ1-1,TGTGCCAGCAGCGCCACCGTGGCAGCTGAAGCTTTCTTT,CASSATVAAEAFF
-,-,TRBV3-1/TRBV3-2,TRBJ2-7,TGTGCCAGCAGCCCTGGACTGATTTCCTACGAGCAGTACTTC,CASSPGLISYEQYF
-,-,TRBV14,TRBJ1-2,TGTGCCAGCAGCCAAGATCCTGGAGCGATCTATGGCTACACCTTC,CASSQDPGAIYGYTF
-,once,TRBV7-9,TRBJ2-1,TGTGCCAGCAGCCACAGGGTACCCTCCTACAATGAGCAGTTCTTC,CASSHRVPSYNEQFF
-,-,TRBV24-1,TRBJ1-6,TGTGCCACCAGCCCAGGGGCCGCTTCACCCCTCCACTTT,CATSPGAASPLHF
-,-,TRBV19,TRBJ1-5,TGTGCCAGTAGTATAGGGGTTAGGAATCAGCCCCAGCATTTT,CASSIGVRNQPQHF
TRBD1,once,TRBV30,TRBJ1-2,TGTGCCTGGAGCCTTTTCGGGACAGGGGATGGCTATGGCTACACCTTC,CAWSLFGTGDGYGYTF
TRBD1,-,TRBV2,TRBJ1-1,TGTGCCAGCAGAAGGGAACAGGGGGGTGAAGGTGAAGCTTTCTTT,CASRREQGGEGEAFF
TRBD1,-,TRBV7-2,TRBJ2-5,TGTGCCAGCAGCTACTGGACAGGGGCAGAGACCCAGTACTTC,CASSYWTGAETQYF